This T cell receptor beta chain was captured by sequencing in a study of blood T cell repertoires in COVID-19. On the study more broadly: Researchers got acute and convalescent COVID-19 samples from the United States, Italy and Spain. In each case, the material was cDNA or gDNA derived from T cells, B-cell-depleted T cells, or PBMCs.

V was shortened by 1 base and J by 4 bases, with 16 bases between the two germline ends. This CDR3 comprises 16 residues. From germline, CDR1 is LGHNA and CDR2 YSLEER. Original processing methods: Using reference gene primer amplification, nucleated cell counts were estimated. Libraries were prepared by immunoSEQ multiplex PCR; TCRdb keeps only in-frame clonotypes and omits some of them. V, J and clone size derive from that table, while D and trimming were established from the DNA sequence. The table includes under 30,000 clones, 86% detected once. This clone has only a few counts. The sample comprised peripheral blood. The TCR sequence derives from an elderly woman with active or convalescent COVID-19. This chain links TRBV4-3 with TRBJ1-2; D unresolved. The CDR3 loop is CASSQAYRGRSYGYTF. The CDR3 bases are TGCGCCAGCAGCCAAGCTTATCGCGGCAGAAGCTATGGCTACACCTTC.